This T cell receptor beta chain originates from a study of CD8 T cells in ankylosing spondylitis. Study findings and constraints: One TCR beta motif, made up of fewer than 10 highly homologous variants, appeared characteristic of ankylosing spondylitis blood. Clones tied to disease were said to be significantly enriched in matched ankylosing spondylitis synovial fluid.

Using quantitative 5'-RACE with molecular barcodes, the authors made TCR beta libraries. TCRdb itself ran the 5' RACE reads through MiXCR, one entry per CDR3 protein. The data show hundreds of thousands of distinct CDR3 sequences, around 9.2% seen once. This clonotype has at least ten counts. The antigen remains unidentified. The receptor was derived from a male donor with ankylosing spondylitis or in good health (not recorded which). Sequences were obtained from blood, either unsorted or a sorted T cell fraction (not recorded which).

The CDR3 DNA reads as TGCAGCGTTGAAGAAGGGTGGACTAGCGGACAAGAGACCCAGTACTTC. Its protein is CSVEEGWTSGQETQYF. The gene calls are TRBV29-1 and TRBJ2-5; 10 positions agree with TRBD2. The V gene end was trimmed by 0 bases and the J gene end by 2 bases; junction bases not matched to a gene: 6. Per the germline V gene, CDR1 is SQVTM and CDR2 is ANQGSEA. The CDR3 consists of 16 residues.